Each of the 22 T cell receptor beta chains below was sequenced from the same sample in a study of blood T cell repertoires in COVID-19. TCRdb's copy holds only in-frame clones and misses some; the assay was immunoSEQ multiplex PCR. Of around 50,000 clones listed, about 90% are singletons. Specimen: peripheral blood. These receptor sequences come from a man in his 70s with active COVID-19.

Only one count was recorded for this clone. The rearrangement uses TRBV29-1 and TRBJ2-3, with 8 bases fitting TRBD2. Germline trimming cut 7 bases from V and 1 base from J; bases unmatched to any gene: 1. This CDR3 has 12 amino acids. The germline gives CDR1 SQVTM, CDR2 ANQGSEA. CDR3 DNA sequence: TGCAGCGCCGGGAGGGGCACAGATACGCAGTATTTT. This translates into CSAGRGTDTQYF.

The chain joins TRBV27 to TRBJ2-4; 8 bases agree with TRBD1. Losses at the gene ends were 5 bases for V and 3 bases for J; bases not matched to a gene: 0. Per germline, CDR1 MNHEY and CDR2 SMNVEV (reference sequence). The CDR3 sequence is 13 residues long. The DNA of the CDR3 is TGTGCCAGCAGTACAGGGGGCAAAAACATTCAGTACTTC. The encoded protein is CASSTGGKNIQYF.

The chain is built from TRBV5-5 and TRBJ1-6, with TRBD1 identical over 9 bases. This CDR3 comprises 15 residues. Germline V gene data show CDR1 as SGHKS and CDR2 as YYEKEE (reference sequence). Unmatched junction bases numbered 3, after V lost 0 bases and J lost 8 bases. This chain's CDR3 is CASSLGGQGDSPLHF. As DNA, the CDR3 is TGTGCCAGCAGCTTGGGGGGACAGGGCGATTCACCCCTCCACTTT.

The J gene is TRBJ2-7, the V gene TRBV6-5; tentative D call: TRBD2 (6 bases). Germline lookup yields CDR1 MNHEY and CDR2 SVGAGI. V lost 10 bases, J lost 2 bases, and 12 bases lay in between. CDR3 length: 12 residues. The CDR3 coding sequence is TGTGCCACTCAGGACTATACCTACGAGCAGTACTTC. It translates to CATQDYTYEQYF.

The chain has TRBV4-1 and TRBJ1-2; D gene ambiguous. V shed 1 base and J shed 5 bases, with 11 bases lying between them. CDR1 is MGHRA, CDR2 YSYEKL, per germline. The CDR3 runs to 14 residues. The CDR3 reads CASSQGIRGYGYTF. For the CDR3, the DNA is TGCGCCAGCAGCCAAGGAATTCGAGGGTATGGCTACACCTTC.

In DNA form, the CDR3 reads TGCAGCGTTGTACTTCGGGACAGGGGACGCTCTGGGGCCAACGTCCTGACTTTC. Encoded protein: CSVVLRDRGRSGANVLTF. The V call is TRBV29-1, the J call TRBJ2-6; TRBD1 matches at 10 bases. V trimming: 4 bases; J trimming: 0 bases; junction bases outside the gene matches: 9. The CDR3 is 18 residues long. The germline gives CDR1 SQVTM, CDR2 ANQGSEA.

This chain connects TRBV6-1 to TRBJ1-5; maybe TRBD1 (6 bases). Between the trimmed V and J ends, which lost 3 bases and 6 bases, there was a span of 12 bases. The CDR3 runs 14 residues. CDR1 MNHNS and CDR2 SASEGT come from the germline V gene. CDR3 sequence reads: CASSDGGAIQPQHF. CDR3 DNA sequence: TGTGCCAGCAGTGACGGGGGGGCGATTCAGCCCCAGCATTTT.

The chain recombines TRBV4-2 with TRBJ1-3; maybe TRBD1 (5 bases). This CDR3 contains 13 residues. Looked up from germline, CDR1 is LGHNA and CDR2 is YNFKEQ. The V end lost 8 bases, the J end lost 2 bases, and 10 bases lay between the germline ends. The CDR3 spells CASGRDAGNTIYF. CDR3 sequence (DNA): TGTGCCAGCGGCAGGGATGCTGGAAACACCATATATTTT.

This clone was seen only once. The V call is TRBV6-6, the J call TRBJ1-1; 9 nucleotides align to TRBD1. Germline CDR1 reads MNHNY; CDR2 reads SVGAGI (reference sequence). The CDR3 is 14 residues long. The V gene end was trimmed by 6 bases and the J gene end by 3 bases; junction bases not matched to a gene: 5. The CDR3 coding sequence is TGTGCCAGCAGGGGGACAGGGATTTACACTGAAGCTTTCTTT. This gives the protein CASRGTGIYTEAFF.

The chain carries TRBV3-1 (or the pseudogene TRBV3-2) and TRBJ2-1; D call uncertain. This CDR3 spans 13 amino acids. V gave up 0 bases and J gave up 6 bases, with 6 bases separating them. Germline V CDR1 and CDR2: LGHDT, YNNKEL (reference sequence). CDR3 amino acids: CASSQDAGNEQFF. The CDR3 nucleotides read TGTGCCAGCAGCCAAGATGCAGGCAATGAGCAGTTCTTC.

In its sample, this clone was seen once. The chain is built from TRBV10-2 and TRBJ1-2, with D possibly matching TRBD1 (5 bases). The CDR3 loop spans 13 amino acids. V lost 3 bases, J lost 2 bases, and 7 bases lay in between. Looked up from germline, CDR1 is WSHSY and CDR2 is SAAADI. The CDR3 spells CASSDAGNYGYTF. The CDR3 DNA is TGCGCCAGCAGTGATGCAGGGAACTATGGCTACACCTTC.

This chain links TRBV11-2 with TRBJ2-7; 8 bases are shared with TRBD2. V lost 1 base to trimming and J lost 3 bases; unmatched junction nucleotides: 2. This CDR3 spans 14 amino acids. CDR1 is SGHAT, CDR2 FQNNGV, per germline. CDR3 in DNA: TGTGCCAGCAGCTTAGCGGGGGGGGACTACGAGCAGTACTTC. It translates to CASSLAGGDYEQYF.

In its sample, this clone was seen a few times. The chain has TRBV7-9 and TRBJ1-1; 7 bases align to TRBD1. CDR3 size: 13 residues. V lost 5 bases, J lost 6 bases, and 6 bases stayed unmatched. Germline CDR1 is SEHNR and CDR2 is FQNEAQ (reference sequence). The CDR3: CASSPPDRPEAFF. The CDR3 DNA reads TGTGCCAGCAGCCCCCCGGACAGGCCTGAAGCTTTCTTT. The variable domain in full, completed from reference TRBV7-9 and TRBJ1-1, reads DTGVSQNPRHKITKRGQNVTFRCDPISEHNRLYWYRQTLGQGPEFLTYFQNEAQLEKSRLLSDRFSAERPKGSFSTLEIQRTEQGDSAMYLCASSPPDRPEAFFGQGTRLTVV.

The chain couples TRBV2 to TRBJ2-7; TRBD1 matches 9 bases. The CDR3 length is 13 residues. V lost 6 bases to trimming and J lost 4 bases; unmatched junction nucleotides: 4. Germline V gives CDR1 SNHLY, CDR2 FYNNEI. The CDR3 is CASSRDRVYEQYF. DNA for the CDR3: TGTGCCAGCAGCCGGGACAGGGTTTACGAGCAGTACTTC.

The chain combines TRBV2 with TRBJ2-2, with 8 bases identical to TRBD2. V lost 6 bases, J lost 4 bases, and 10 bases stayed unmatched. Germline V gene sequence: CDR1 SNHLY, CDR2 FYNNEI. The CDR3 runs 16 residues. CDR3 sequence: CASSPPSGPITGELFF. CDR3 coding DNA: TGTGCCAGCAGCCCTCCTAGCGGGCCTATCACCGGGGAGCTGTTTTTT.

This chain links TRBV6-6 with TRBJ2-1; TRBD2 matches at 8 bases. The CDR3 extends over 15 amino acids. Germline-derived CDR1 and CDR2 are MNHNY and SVGAGI (reference sequence). The ends lost 4 bases at V and 3 bases at J; junction bases unmatched: 5. The CDR3 DNA reads as TGTGCCAGCAGTTTCGGCCGGGGGGGCTACAATGAGCAGTTCTTC. This translates into CASSFGRGGYNEQFF.

The chain is built from TRBV19 and TRBJ1-1; D unclear. Germline V gene data show CDR1 as LNHDA and CDR2 as SQIVND (reference sequence). The CDR3 is made up of 16 amino acids. Trimming stripped 5 bases from V and 6 bases from J, with 22 bases between. CDR3 sequence: CASSQPRATFVSEAFF. The DNA for the CDR3 is TGTGCCAGTAGTCAACCGAGGGCGACATTCGTCTCTGAAGCTTTCTTT.

The genes are TRBV14 and TRBJ2-1; the match to TRBD2 covers 7 bases. After removal of 5 bases from V and 9 bases from J, the junction contained 16 bases not matched to a gene. Germline-derived CDR1 and CDR2 are SGHDN and FVKESK. There are 16 residues in the CDR3. The CDR3 DNA is TGTGCCAGCAGCTTCAAGCCCCCGGGGGGTGTTGGTGAGCAGTTCTTC. Translating gives CASSFKPPGGVGEQFF.

The chain links TRBV7-2 to TRBJ1-6; 9 nucleotides agree with TRBD1. With V trimmed by 0 bases and J by 2 bases, 8 bases remained unmatched. Germline CDR1 reads SGHTA; CDR2 reads FQGNSA. The CDR3 spans 19 residues. The CDR3 nucleotides are TGTGCCAGCAGCTTAGCGCTAAGTCGGACAGGGGCCTATAATTCACCCCTCCACTTT. Translating it yields CASSLALSRTGAYNSPLHF.

This rearrangement joins TRBV7-9 to TRBJ1-4; the match to TRBD1 covers 8 bases. Germline loops: CDR1 SEHNR, CDR2 FQNEAQ (reference sequence). The trim removed 5 bases at V and 5 bases at J, leaving 4 bases unmatched. This CDR3 has 14 residues. The CDR3 sequence: CASSTGQGNEKLFF. CDR3 sequence (DNA): TGTGCCAGCAGCACCGGACAGGGAAATGAAAAACTGTTTTTT. The whole variable domain, remainder taken from reference TRBV7-9 and TRBJ1-4, is DTGVSQNPRHKITKRGQNVTFRCDPISEHNRLYWYRQTLGQGPEFLTYFQNEAQLEKSRLLSDRFSAERPKGSFSTLEIQRTEQGDSAMYLCASSTGQGNEKLFFGSGTQLSVL.

The V call is TRBV4-3, the J call TRBJ1-6, with D possibly being TRBD1 (6 bases). Germline V lookup: CDR1 LGHNA, CDR2 YSLEER. The CDR3 extends over 15 amino acids. Trimming took off 0 bases at V and 7 bases at J, with 10 bases between the two ends. The CDR3 is CASSQDTGRNSPLHF. The DNA for the CDR3 is TGCGCCAGCAGCCAAGATACAGGGAGAAATTCACCCCTCCACTTT.

The chain links TRBV6-5 to TRBJ1-2; a weak D match, TRBD1 (5 bases). The CDR3 runs to 15 residues. Trimming pared 5 bases from V and 4 bases from J, leaving 17 bases between. The germline V gene has CDR1 MNHEY and CDR2 SVGAGI. The CDR3 loop is CASSKMTDLIYGYTF. DNA for the CDR3: TGTGCCAGCAGTAAAATGACAGACTTAATCTATGGCTACACCTTC.